This entry describes one T cell receptor beta chain. Its antigen is currently unknown. Germline-derived CDR1 and CDR2 are SGHTA and FQGTGA. V was trimmed by 5 bases and J by 0 bases, leaving 16 bases between them. The CDR3 runs 17 residues. The assay was immunoSEQ multiplex PCR, and TCRdb's table has in-frame clones only and misses some. The repertoire has more than 95,000 clones, about 86% of them found once; the top ten carry approximately 2.8%. This sample is drawn from a study of T cell clones after liver transplantation. Study at large: In this trial, immunosuppression withdrawal was attempted within 2 years of liver transplant. Third-party-reactive TCRbeta sequences from pre-transplant mixed lymphocyte reactions served as antigen-independent comparators. At least one year of complete immunosuppression withdrawal without enzymes over twice normal defined tolerance. Broader study findings: Rather than being deleted, graft donor-reactive T cells may have moved into the graft.

This clonotype was sampled from a human patient who received a liver transplant. Some T cells may originate from the graft donor. The rearrangement uses TRBV7-3 and TRBJ2-2; D is unclear. The sequenced sample was CD4+ T cells from blood, obtained around 48 months after liver transplant. The CDR3, as DNA: TGTGCCAGCAGCACCTCTCCAGGAGTTCCGAACACCGGGGAGCTGTTTTTT. Its translation: CASSTSPGVPNTGELFF.